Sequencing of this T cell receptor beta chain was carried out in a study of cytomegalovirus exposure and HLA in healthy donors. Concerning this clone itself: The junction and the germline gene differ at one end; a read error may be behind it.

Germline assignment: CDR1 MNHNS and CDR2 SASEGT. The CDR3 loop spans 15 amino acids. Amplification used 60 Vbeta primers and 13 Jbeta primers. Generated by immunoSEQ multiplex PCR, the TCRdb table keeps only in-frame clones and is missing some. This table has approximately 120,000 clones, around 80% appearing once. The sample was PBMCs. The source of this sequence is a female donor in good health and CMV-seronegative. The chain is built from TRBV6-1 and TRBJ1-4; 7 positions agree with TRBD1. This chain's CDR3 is CASSDIQGIGENLFF. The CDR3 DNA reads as TGTGCCAGCAGTGACATACAGGGGATAGGGGAAAACCTGTTTTTT.